The 30 T cell receptor beta chains below come from one sample, sequenced in a study of T cell responses to AZD1222 COVID-19 vaccine. Some clones are missing from TCRdb's copy, which holds only in-frame ones; the method was immunoSEQ multiplex PCR. Found here are more than 85,000 clones, approximately 84% of them singletons; the top ten hold approximately 15%. The input for sequencing was peripheral blood, taken 28 days after the second AZD1222 dose. These receptors were collected from an adult who received the AZD1222 COVID-19 vaccine.

V gene TRBV4-1 combines with J gene TRBJ1-2; TRBD1 is a possible D gene (5 bases). The germline CDR1 and CDR2 sequences are MGHRA and YSYEKL. V was pared by 3 bases and J by 8 bases, with 19 bases between. The CDR3 covers 15 residues. Here the CDR3 DNA reads TGCGCCAGCAGCCATTCCAGGGTTATCGGTGGAGGCTACACCTTC. As protein: CASSHSRVIGGGYTF.

The chain uses TRBV5-4 and TRBJ2-1; 7 bases agree with TRBD2. Germline V gene lookup returns CDR1 SGHNT and CDR2 YYREEE (reference sequence). This CDR3 has 14 amino acids. V was pared by 3 bases and J by 5 bases, with 5 bases of the junction left unmatched. The CDR3 protein is CASSWLAEDNEQFF. Written as DNA, the CDR3 is TGTGCCAGCAGCTGGCTAGCGGAAGACAATGAGCAGTTCTTC.

The rearrangement uses TRBV28 and TRBJ2-7, with D tentatively TRBD2 (5 bases). Trimming took 5 bases from V and 2 from J, leaving 13 bases between them. The CDR3 spans 14 residues. Germline-derived CDR1 and CDR2 are MDHEN and SYDVKM. The CDR3 DNA sequence: TGTGCCAGCAGTCGATACGGGATTCCCTACGAGCAGTACTTC. It specifies CASSRYGIPYEQYF.

The chain has TRBV11-3 and TRBJ2-7; 10 nucleotides agree with TRBD2. CDR1 is SGHNT, CDR2 YENEEA, per germline. This CDR3 comprises 20 residues. V shed 1 base and J 1 base; nucleotides not matched to a gene: 16. CDR3 in amino acids: CASSLAPRAGGGGLSYEQYF. CDR3 coding DNA: TGTGCCAGCAGCTTAGCCCCCAGAGCGGGAGGGGGGGGCCTATCCTACGAGCAGTACTTC.

This chain joins TRBV18 and TRBJ1-1; D is ambiguous. Trimming removed 3 bases from V and 4 bases from J, with 12 bases in between. Germline V gives CDR1 KGHSH, CDR2 LQKENI. The CDR3 runs to 14 residues. CDR3 sequence: CASSPPGEITEAFF. CDR3 coding DNA: TGTGCCAGCTCACCCCCAGGTGAGATCACTGAAGCTTTCTTT.

This clone was observed a few times. The rearrangement uses TRBV19 and TRBJ1-5, with TRBD1 matching over 7 bases. J gave up 4 bases and V 5 bases, and 8 bases lay outside the gene matches. CDR3 length: 15 residues. The V gene's germline CDR1 is LNHDA and CDR2 SQIVND (reference sequence). The CDR3 loop reads CASSFRQGINQPQHF. The CDR3 bases are TGTGCCAGTAGTTTCCGACAGGGTATTAATCAGCCCCAGCATTTT.

The chain carries TRBV5-1 and TRBJ1-6; D unclear. Germline assignment: CDR1 SGHRS and CDR2 YFSETQ. The ends were cut back, 0 bases at V and 5 bases at J, with 6 bases in the middle. This CDR3 contains 14 residues. Written as DNA, the CDR3 is TGCGCCAGCAGCTTGGGAGTGGATAATTCACCCCTCCACTTT. Translating it yields CASSLGVDNSPLHF.

The V call is TRBV6-5, the J call TRBJ1-1; D remains ambiguous. The CDR3 runs 13 residues. From germline, CDR1 is MNHEY and CDR2 SVGAGI. V shed 4 bases and J shed 3 bases, with 9 bases lying between them. The DNA for the CDR3 is TGTGCCAGCAGTTCGGTGGGATACACTGAAGCTTTCTTT. This sequence encodes CASSSVGYTEAFF.

This chain joins TRBV7-2 and TRBJ1-1, with unresolved D. CDR1 SGHTA and CDR2 FQGNSA come from the germline V gene. Trimming shortened V by 4 bases and J by 6 bases, and 9 bases separated the two germline ends. This CDR3 is 12 amino acids long. CDR3 residues: CASSSPQAEAFF. The CDR3 DNA is TGTGCCAGCAGCTCACCTCAGGCTGAAGCTTTCTTT.

This chain uses TRBV5-1 with TRBJ2-3; D ambiguous. CDR3 length: 14 residues. Looked up from germline, CDR1 is SGHRS and CDR2 is YFSETQ. V was shortened by 8 bases and J by 5 bases, with 18 bases between the two germline ends. For the CDR3, the DNA is TGCGCCAGTGGTACGCAGATTACGGGAGATACGCAGTATTTT. This encodes CASGTQITGDTQYF. Complete variable domain (other parts from reference TRBV5-1 and TRBJ2-3): KAGVTQTPRYLIKTRGQQVTLSCSPISGHRSVSWYQQTPGQGLQFLFEYFSETQRNKGNFPGRFSGRQFSNSRSEMNVSTLELGDSALYLCASGTQITGDTQYFGPGTRLTVL.

J is TRBJ2-5 and V is TRBV7-3; D uncertain. The CDR3 is 14 residues long. Germline V gene lookup returns CDR1 SGHTA and CDR2 FQGTGA. Deletions cut 5 bases from V and 2 bases from J, with 12 bases between. This CDR3 reads CASSQDGLQETQYF. The CDR3, as DNA: TGTGCCAGCAGCCAAGACGGATTACAAGAGACCCAGTACTTC.

The chain recombines TRBV5-5 with TRBJ1-2; D ambiguous. V was pared by 1 base and J by 8 bases, with 9 bases between. This CDR3 spans 12 amino acids. Germline V CDR1 and CDR2: SGHKS, YYEKEE (reference sequence). In nucleotides, the CDR3 is TGTGCCAGCAGCTTGTTCAGGCGAGGCTACACCTTC. Encoded protein: CASSLFRRGYTF.

This CDR3 is CASRHMNTEAFF. The DNA of the CDR3 is TGTGCCAGCAGGCACATGAACACTGAAGCTTTCTTT. V gene TRBV12-3 or TRBV12-4 combines with J gene TRBJ1-1; D not resolved. V lost 6 bases and J 0 bases, leaving 5 bases between the germline ends. There are 12 residues in the CDR3.

V and J are TRBV11-2 and TRBJ2-6; the D is unclear. V lost 1 base, J lost 4 bases, and 11 bases lay in between. The length of the CDR3 is 16 residues. Germline-derived CDR1 and CDR2 are SGHAT and FQNNGV. The CDR3 bases are TGTGCCAGCAGCTTAGGGACCCACCAAGGGGCCAACGTCCTGACTTTC. It is translated as CASSLGTHQGANVLTF.

J is TRBJ1-2 and V is TRBV6-5, with TRBD1 as a possible D gene (5 bases). CDR1 and CDR2 (germline): MNHEY, SVGAGI. The germline V and J ends were trimmed by 6 bases and 3 bases, with 14 bases remaining between them. This CDR3 is built from 14 residues. In nucleotides, the CDR3 is TGTGCCAGCAGGGGGGAGGGAGGAGACTATGGCTACACCTTC. Translating gives CASRGEGGDYGYTF.

The chain's CDR3 is CASSLGQILTGNTIYF. CDR3 nucleotide sequence: TGTGCCAGCAGCTTGGGTCAAATCCTCACTGGAAACACCATATATTTT. This chain links TRBV7-6 with TRBJ1-3; D is unclear. Per germline, CDR1 SGHVS and CDR2 FNYEAQ. The CDR3 consists of 16 residues. The V and J ends lost 3 bases and 2 bases respectively, with 14 bases between them. Drawing the rest from reference TRBV7-6 and TRBJ1-3, the complete variable domain is GAGVSQSPRYKVTKRGQDVALRCDPISGHVSLYWYRQALGQGPEFLTYFNYEAQQDKSGLPNDRFSAERPEGSISTLTIQRTEQRDSAMYRCASSLGQILTGNTIYFGEGSWLTVV.

The V gene is TRBV5-1, the J gene TRBJ1-2, with 10 bases lining up with TRBD1. V lost 4 bases, J lost 8 bases, and 8 bases stayed unmatched. This CDR3 contains 14 residues. The germline V gene encodes CDR1 SGHRS and CDR2 YFSETQ. The CDR3 loop is CASSPQGQGSGYTF. CDR3 bases: TGCGCCAGCAGCCCTCAGGGACAGGGGTCCGGCTACACCTTC.

A few counts support this clone. The chain couples TRBV2 to TRBJ1-1; the D is unclear. Germline V CDR1 and CDR2: SNHLY, FYNNEI. CDR3 size: 13 residues. Trimming removed 8 bases at V and 0 bases at J, with 10 bases between. The CDR3 DNA sequence: TGTGCCAGCCTTGGTTGGGTGAACACTGAAGCTTTCTTT. This codes for CASLGWVNTEAFF.

There are a few counts of this clone. The chain combines TRBV5-1 with TRBJ1-2; D ambiguous. V shed 4 bases and J shed 4 bases, with 14 bases lying between them. The germline CDR1 and CDR2 sequences are SGHRS and YFSETQ. The CDR3 loop spans 14 amino acids. Written as DNA, the CDR3 is TGCGCCAGCAGCAGTGAGGAGGACCGCTATGGCTACACCTTC. Translation: CASSSEEDRYGYTF.

The rearrangement joins TRBV19 to TRBJ1-1; D is uncertain. Trimming left V 5 bases short and J 1 base short, with 8 bases between. Per the germline V gene, CDR1 is LNHDA and CDR2 is SQIVND (reference sequence). The CDR3 spans 13 residues. DNA of the CDR3: TGTGCCAGTAGTCTAGCTAGGAACACTGAAGCTTTCTTT. As protein: CASSLARNTEAFF.

The chain recombines TRBV28 with TRBJ1-3; 8 nucleotides agree with TRBD1. With V trimmed by 4 bases and J by 0 bases, 5 bases remained unmatched. CDR3 length: 16 residues. Per germline, CDR1 MDHEN and CDR2 SYDVKM. CDR3 in DNA: TGTGCCAGCAGTTCGTGGACAGGGCCCTCTGGAAACACCATATATTTT. This gives the protein CASSSWTGPSGNTIYF.

The rearrangement uses TRBV9 and TRBJ2-2; no reliable D call. Germline loops: CDR1 SGDLS, CDR2 YYNGEE. The ends were cut back, 2 bases at V and 2 bases at J, with 7 bases in the middle. The CDR3 has 14 residues. The CDR3 reads CASSVPPNTGELFF. The CDR3 coding sequence is TGTGCCAGCAGCGTGCCGCCAAACACCGGGGAGCTGTTTTTT.

The chain uses TRBV5-1 and TRBJ1-3; perhaps TRBD1 as D (5 bases). V lost 3 bases, J lost 2 bases, and 12 bases lay in between. This CDR3 is built from 15 residues. The V gene's germline CDR1 is SGHRS and CDR2 YFSETQ. The CDR3 DNA is TGCGCCAGCAGCTACCACCAGGGAGCTGGAAACACCATATATTTT. Amino acid sequence: CASSYHQGAGNTIYF.

The rearrangement links TRBV3-1 (or the pseudogene TRBV3-2) to TRBJ2-2; D not resolved. The V end lost 8 bases, the J end lost 3 bases, and 10 bases lay between the germline ends. CDR1 is LGHDT and CDR2 is YNNKEL in the germline V gene (reference sequence). The CDR3 sequence is 13 residues long. CDR3 in amino acids: CASARTYTGELFF. The CDR3 DNA sequence: TGTGCCAGCGCCAGAACGTACACCGGGGAGCTGTTTTTT.

The chain couples TRBV11-2 to TRBJ2-1; 7 bases agree with TRBD1. This CDR3 region has 15 residues. J was trimmed by 4 bases and V by 1 base; bases with no gene match: 4. Germline V gene sequence: CDR1 SGHAT, CDR2 FQNNGV. CDR3 region: CASSLGTGHYNEQFF. The CDR3 DNA sequence: TGTGCCAGCAGCTTAGGGACAGGCCATTACAATGAGCAGTTCTTC.

The chain uses TRBV11-2 and TRBJ1-5; D is unresolved. V was cut by 5 bases and J by 7 bases, with 15 bases left in between. The CDR3 runs 14 residues. CDR1 and CDR2 from the germline V gene are SGHAT and FQNNGV. The DNA for the CDR3 is TGTGCCAGCAGCGGAGGTAGGGCCGGACAGCCCCAGCATTTT. As protein: CASSGGRAGQPQHF.

This rearrangement joins TRBV18 to TRBJ2-7, with 8 bases lining up with TRBD2. CDR1 and CDR2 (germline): KGHSH, LQKENI. The CDR3 length is 13 residues. V lost 5 bases, J lost 4 bases, and 4 bases stayed unmatched. This CDR3 is CASSVLAGYEQYF. The CDR3 nucleotides read TGTGCCAGCTCAGTCCTAGCGGGTTACGAGCAGTACTTC. The full variable domain, its missing parts supplied by reference TRBV18 and TRBJ2-7, is NAGVMQNPRHLVRRRGQEARLRCSPMKGHSHVYWYRQLPEEGLKFMVYLQKENIIDESGMPKERFSAEFPKEGPSILRIQQVVRGDSAAYFCASSVLAGYEQYFGPGTRLTVT.

The chain links TRBV4-1 to TRBJ2-7; D assignment may be TRBD1 or TRBD2 (5 bases each). The CDR3 consists of 16 residues. Trimming removed 1 base from V and 5 bases from J, with 18 bases in between. Germline CDR1 reads MGHRA; CDR2 reads YSYEKL. In nucleotides, the CDR3 is TGCGCCAGCAGCCAAGTTGGGGGTGGGAGCAGAAACGAGCAGTACTTC. This encodes CASSQVGGGSRNEQYF.

The chain couples TRBV5-5 to TRBJ2-7, with a weak D call TRBD2 (5 bases). The CDR3 runs 13 residues. V dropped 3 bases and J dropped 2 bases, with 9 bases sitting between them. Per germline, CDR1 SGHKS and CDR2 YYEKEE (reference sequence). The CDR3, as DNA: TGTGCCAGCAGCTCGGGAATGACCTACGAGCAGTACTTC. Translating it yields CASSSGMTYEQYF.

The chain recombines TRBV13 with TRBJ1-2; unclear D gene. Germline loops: CDR1 PRHDT, CDR2 FYEKMQ (reference sequence). Trimming left V 0 bases short and J 3 bases short, with 5 bases between. The CDR3 length is 13 residues. Here the CDR3 reads CASSLGTDYGYTF. The CDR3 bases are TGTGCCAGCAGCTTAGGGACGGACTATGGCTACACCTTC.